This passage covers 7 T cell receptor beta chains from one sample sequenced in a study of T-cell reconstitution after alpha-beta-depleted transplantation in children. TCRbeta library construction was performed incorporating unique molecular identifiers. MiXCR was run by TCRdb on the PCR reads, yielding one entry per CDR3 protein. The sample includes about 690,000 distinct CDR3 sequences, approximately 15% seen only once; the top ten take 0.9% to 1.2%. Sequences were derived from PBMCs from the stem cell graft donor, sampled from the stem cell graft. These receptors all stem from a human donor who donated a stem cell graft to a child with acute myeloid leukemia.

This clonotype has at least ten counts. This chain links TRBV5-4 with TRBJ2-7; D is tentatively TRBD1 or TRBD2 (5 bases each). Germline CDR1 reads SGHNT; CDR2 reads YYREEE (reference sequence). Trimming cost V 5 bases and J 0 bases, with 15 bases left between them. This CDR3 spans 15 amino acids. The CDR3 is CASSLRQRISYEQYV. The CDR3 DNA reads TGTGCCAGCAGTCTCCGACAGCGGATCTCCTACGAGCAGTACGTC.

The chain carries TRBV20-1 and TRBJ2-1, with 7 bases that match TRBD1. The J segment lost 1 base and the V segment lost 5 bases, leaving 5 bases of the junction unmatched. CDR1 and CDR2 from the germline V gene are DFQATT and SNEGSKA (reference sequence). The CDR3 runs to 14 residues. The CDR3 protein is CSAEPTGSYNEQFF. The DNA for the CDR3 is TGCAGTGCTGAACCGACAGGGTCCTACAATGAGCAGTTCTTC.

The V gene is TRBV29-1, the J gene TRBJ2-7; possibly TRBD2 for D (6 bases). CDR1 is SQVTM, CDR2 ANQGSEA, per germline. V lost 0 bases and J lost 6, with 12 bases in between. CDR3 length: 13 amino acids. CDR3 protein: CSVEDWTTSEQYF. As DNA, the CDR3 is TGCAGCGTTGAAGATTGGACTACCTCCGAGCAGTACTTC.

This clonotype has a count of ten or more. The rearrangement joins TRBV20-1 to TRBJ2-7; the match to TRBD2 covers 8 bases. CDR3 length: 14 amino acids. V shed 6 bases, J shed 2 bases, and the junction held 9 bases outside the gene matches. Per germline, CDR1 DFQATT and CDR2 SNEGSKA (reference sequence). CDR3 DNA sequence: TGCAGTGCCCTGTGGGGCGGGGGGACCTACGAGCAGTACTTC. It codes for CSALWGGGTYEQYF.

Here the CDR3 reads CASSRGQGTNTIYF. CDR3 in DNA: TGTGCCAGCAGCCGCGGACAGGGTACGAACACCATATATTTT. The chain links TRBV5-6 to TRBJ1-3; 8 nucleotides line up with TRBD1. From germline, CDR1 is SGHDT and CDR2 YYEEEE. This CDR3 contains 14 residues. V lost 4 bases to trimming and J lost 7 bases; unmatched junction nucleotides: 7.

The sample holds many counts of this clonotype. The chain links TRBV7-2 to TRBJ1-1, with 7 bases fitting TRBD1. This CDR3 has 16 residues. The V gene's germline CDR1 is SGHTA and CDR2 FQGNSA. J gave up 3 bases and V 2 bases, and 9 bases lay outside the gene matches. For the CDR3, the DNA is TGTGCCAGCAGCTTAAAGGGAGACAGGGCTTACACTGAAGCTTTCTTT. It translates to CASSLKGDRAYTEAFF.

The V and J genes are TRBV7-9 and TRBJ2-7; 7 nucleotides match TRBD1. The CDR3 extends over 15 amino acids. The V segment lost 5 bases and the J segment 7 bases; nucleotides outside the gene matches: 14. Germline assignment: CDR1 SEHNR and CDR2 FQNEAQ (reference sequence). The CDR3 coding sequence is TGTGCCAGCAGCCTGACAGGGATAACAGGTGGGGAGCAGTACTTC. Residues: CASSLTGITGGEQYF.